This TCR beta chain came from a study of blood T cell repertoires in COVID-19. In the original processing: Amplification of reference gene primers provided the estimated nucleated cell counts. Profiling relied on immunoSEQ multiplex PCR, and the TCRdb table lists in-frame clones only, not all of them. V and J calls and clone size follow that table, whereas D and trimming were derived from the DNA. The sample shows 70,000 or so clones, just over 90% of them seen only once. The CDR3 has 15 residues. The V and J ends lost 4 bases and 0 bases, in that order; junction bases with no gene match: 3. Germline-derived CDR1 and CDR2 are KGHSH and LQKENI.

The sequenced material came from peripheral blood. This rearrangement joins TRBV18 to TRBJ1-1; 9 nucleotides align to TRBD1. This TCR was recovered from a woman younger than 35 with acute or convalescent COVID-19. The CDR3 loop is CASSLGQGMNTEAFF. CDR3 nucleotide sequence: TGTGCCAGCTCACTCGGACAGGGGATGAACACTGAAGCTTTCTTT.